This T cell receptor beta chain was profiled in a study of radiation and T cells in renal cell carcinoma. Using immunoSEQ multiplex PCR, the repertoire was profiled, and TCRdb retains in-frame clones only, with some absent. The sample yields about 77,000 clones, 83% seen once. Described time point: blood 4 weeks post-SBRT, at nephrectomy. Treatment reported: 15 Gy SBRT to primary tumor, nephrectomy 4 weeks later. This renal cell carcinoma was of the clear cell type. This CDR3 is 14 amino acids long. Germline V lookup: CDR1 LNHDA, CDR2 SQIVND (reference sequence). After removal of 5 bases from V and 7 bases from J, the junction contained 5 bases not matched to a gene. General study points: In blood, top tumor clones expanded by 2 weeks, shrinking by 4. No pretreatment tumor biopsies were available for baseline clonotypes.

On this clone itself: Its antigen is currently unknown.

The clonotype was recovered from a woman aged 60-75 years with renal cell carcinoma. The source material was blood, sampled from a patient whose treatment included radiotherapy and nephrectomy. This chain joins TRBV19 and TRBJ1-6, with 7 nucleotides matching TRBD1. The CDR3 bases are TGTGCCAGTAGTCTGGACAGGATCAATTCACCCCTCCACTTT. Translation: CASSLDRINSPLHF.